Sequencing of this T cell receptor beta chain was carried out in a study of blood T cell repertoires in COVID-19. Looked up from germline, CDR1 is SGHAT and CDR2 is FQNNGV. The CDR3 loop spans 14 amino acids. With 8 bases clipped from V and 6 bases from J, the junction kept 7 bases outside the gene matches. TCRdb keeps only in-frame clones here, not all; method: immunoSEQ multiplex PCR. This table has hundreds of thousands of clones, roughly 76% appearing once. Sequencing used peripheral blood. The TCR comes from a woman of 80 years or more with COVID-19, enrolled during active disease. The chain employs TRBV11-2 and TRBJ2-1; 10 bases are a match to TRBD2. CDR3 sequence (DNA): TGTGCCAGCGCTGAAGGGACTAGCGTCAATGAGCAGTTCTTC. Translation gives CASAEGTSVNEQFF. Full variable domain (remainder filled in from reference TRBV11-2 and TRBJ2-1): EAGVAQSPRYKIIEKRQSVAFWCNPISGHATLYWYQQILGQGPKLLIQFQNNGVVDDSQLPKDRFSAERLKGVDSTLKIQPAKLEDSAVYLCASAEGTSVNEQFFGPGTRLTVL.